What follows are 2 T cell receptor beta chains derived from one specimen sequenced in a study of shared clonotypes between healthy human individuals. TCRdb keeps only in-frame clones here, not all; method: immunoSEQ multiplex PCR. The table lists approximately 840,000 clones, about 96% of them singletons. Positive CCR7 selection of CD45RO-negative cells yielded the naive CD8 cells, and terminally differentiated effector memory CD45RA+ cells were excluded. The specimen was naive CD8+ T cells sorted from blood. Receptors were obtained from a man in his thirties or forties in good health.

This sequence joins TRBV7-8 and TRBJ2-3; D gene ambiguous. Germline lookup yields CDR1 SGHVS and CDR2 FQNEAQ. The CDR3 is 14 residues long. With 2 bases removed from V and 4 bases from J, the gap between germline ends came to 10 bases. The chain's CDR3 is CASSLFPDPDTQYF. The DNA of the CDR3 is TGTGCCAGCAGCTTATTTCCAGACCCAGATACGCAGTATTTT.

This chain uses TRBV4-1 with TRBJ2-7, with 11 bases lining up with TRBD2. CDR1 is MGHRA, CDR2 YSYEKL, per germline. This CDR3 spans 16 amino acids. J was trimmed by 0 bases and V by 5 bases; bases with no gene match: 6. The CDR3 DNA reads TGCGCCAGCAGCGTAACTACTAGCGGGAGCTCCTACGAGCAGTACTTC. Encoded protein: CASSVTTSGSSYEQYF.